Shown below are 32 T cell receptor beta chains from a single sample sequenced in a study of identical twins. MiXCR, applied by TCRdb to the 5' RACE reads, yields one record per CDR3 protein. The sample has about 890,000 distinct CDR3 sequences; 12% are singletons. This same sample was also part of a study on yellow fever vaccine responses in identical twins.

Source material: PBMCs. Source of these receptors: a woman aged 18-29 years in good health.

The J gene is TRBJ2-7, the V gene TRBV5-1, with TRBD1 matching 9 bases. V was clipped by 0 bases and J by 9 bases; unmatched bases: 10. CDR3 size: 15 residues. Per germline, CDR1 SGHRS and CDR2 YFSETQ. The CDR3 region is CASSLGSWTGDRQYF. CDR3 bases: TGCGCCAGCAGCTTGGGATCCTGGACAGGGGATCGGCAGTACTTC.

J is TRBJ2-5 and V is TRBV28; no clear D. Germline V gives CDR1 MDHEN, CDR2 SYDVKM. This CDR3 is built from 12 residues. Deletions cut 7 bases from V and 4 bases from J, with 10 bases between. The CDR3 is CASKMSRETQYF. The CDR3 DNA follows: TGTGCCAGCAAGATGTCCCGAGAGACCCAGTACTTC.

This clonotype occurred a few times. The chain combines TRBV12-3 or TRBV12-4 with TRBJ2-7; 12 positions match TRBD2. This CDR3 spans 15 amino acids. V shed 6 bases, J shed 4 bases, and the junction held 7 bases outside the gene matches. CDR3 in amino acids: CASRTGLAGYYEQYF. The CDR3 DNA is TGTGCCAGCAGAACCGGACTAGCGGGATATTACGAGCAGTACTTC.

This clonotype was counted only a few times. The chain uses TRBV2 and TRBJ2-3; a possible D gene is TRBD2 (5 bases). Trimming left V 5 bases short and J 6 bases short, with 6 bases between. CDR3 length: 11 residues. The germline gives CDR1 SNHLY, CDR2 FYNNEI. The CDR3, as DNA: TGTGCCAGCAGTATAGCGGATACGCAGTATTTT. Encoded protein: CASSIADTQYF.

This chain connects TRBV7-9 to TRBJ1-2; D uncertain. Germline V gene lookup returns CDR1 SEHNR and CDR2 FQNEAQ (reference sequence). This CDR3 has 13 residues. V lost 0 bases and J 8 bases, leaving 10 bases between the germline ends. CDR3 coding DNA: TGTGCCAGCAGCTTAGCTCGGGCGGAAGGCTACACCTTC. This gives the protein CASSLARAEGYTF.

This clonotype was counted only a few times. V and J are TRBV11-2 and TRBJ1-1; possibly TRBD1 for D (6 bases). The germline V gene has CDR1 SGHAT and CDR2 FQNNGV. V gave up 9 bases and J gave up 1 base, with 21 bases separating them. The CDR3 runs 16 residues. The CDR3 nucleotides are TGTGCCAGTTATATAACCGCGGGGGGCGCGAACACTGAAGCTTTCTTT. It translates to CASYITAGGANTEAFF.

The J gene is TRBJ2-7, the V gene TRBV10-3, with 7 bases identical to TRBD1. V lost 2 bases and J lost 6; bases outside the gene matches: 1. Looked up from germline, CDR1 is ENHRY and CDR2 is SYGVKD. The CDR3 loop spans 12 amino acids. CDR3 sequence: CAISERGLEQYV. The DNA for the CDR3 is TGTGCCATCAGTGAGAGGGGGCTCGAGCAGTACGTC.

This clonotype appeared many times. This chain links TRBV18 with TRBJ2-7; maybe TRBD2 (5 bases). The CDR3 runs 13 residues. V was pared by 3 bases and J by 2 bases, with 8 bases between. Germline assignment: CDR1 KGHSH and CDR2 LQKENI. The CDR3 DNA sequence: TGTGCCAGCTCACCGGACGGGGCCTACGAGCAGTACTTC. Translation gives CASSPDGAYEQYF.

The J gene is TRBJ2-3, the V gene TRBV7-8, with D perhaps TRBD2 (6 bases). Germline V gene data show CDR1 as SGHVS and CDR2 as FQNEAQ. V lost 2 bases and J 2 bases, leaving 17 bases between the germline ends. The CDR3 consists of 17 residues. CDR3 coding DNA: TGTGCCAGCAGCTTATCCTCTCGGACTACCCTCACAGATACGCAGTATTTT. Amino acids: CASSLSSRTTLTDTQYF. Using reference TRBV7-8 and TRBJ2-3 for the parts outside the CDR3, the full variable domain is GAGVSQSPRYKVAKRGQDVALRCDPISGHVSLFWYQQALGQGPEFLTYFQNEAQLDKSGLPSDRFFAERPEGSVSTLKIQRTQQEDSAVYLCASSLSSRTTLTDTQYFGPGTRLTVL.

This clonotype was detected only a few times. The chain recombines TRBV5-6 with TRBJ2-7; D uncertain. The length of the CDR3 is 12 residues. The V end lost 0 bases, the J end lost 5 bases, and 6 bases lay between the germline ends. Germline assignment: CDR1 SGHDT and CDR2 YYEEEE. The CDR3 region has the DNA TGTGCCAGCAGCTTGGGGTTCGACGAGCAGTACTTC. It encodes CASSLGFDEQYF.

In its sample, this clonotype was seen a few times. The chain employs TRBV9 and TRBJ2-1, with a weak D call TRBD2 (5 bases). CDR3 length equals 14 residues. The V and J ends lost 4 bases and 8 bases respectively, with 16 bases between them. CDR1 is SGDLS, CDR2 YYNGEE, per germline. The CDR3 DNA is TGTGCCAGCAGCCAGCTTGAGGGTTACGATGAGCAGTTCTTC. Translating it yields CASSQLEGYDEQFF.

This clonotype appeared a few times. This chain links TRBV10-1 with TRBJ2-7; D might be TRBD2 (5 bases). The CDR3 contains 18 residues. With 1 base removed from V and 0 bases from J, the gap between germline ends came to 19 bases. Per germline, CDR1 WNHNN and CDR2 SYGVQD (reference sequence). The CDR3, as DNA: TGCGCCAGCAGTGAGTGCCCATCGGCCCAGCGGAGCTCCTACGAGCAGTACGTC. Protein sequence: CASSECPSAQRSSYEQYV.

This clonotype was found many times. The J gene is TRBJ2-2, the V gene TRBV5-1; possible D gene TRBD2, 6 bases. This CDR3 comprises 15 residues. Trimming stripped 5 bases from V and 6 bases from J, with 17 bases between. The V gene's germline CDR1 is SGHRS and CDR2 YFSETQ. DNA for the CDR3: TGCGCCAGCAGAAGCACGGGGGTCACGGCCGGGGAGCTGTTTTTT. Translating gives CASRSTGVTAGELFF. Together with reference TRBV5-1 and TRBJ2-2, the CDR3 gives the full variable domain: KAGVTQTPRYLIKTRGQQVTLSCSPISGHRSVSWYQQTPGQGLQFLFEYFSETQRNKGNFPGRFSGRQFSNSRSEMNVSTLELGDSALYLCASRSTGVTAGELFFGEGSRLTVL.

The rearrangement links TRBV24-1 to TRBJ2-2; 8 bases agree with TRBD1. Germline trimming cut 3 bases from V and 4 bases from J; bases unmatched to any gene: 9. The CDR3 covers 17 residues. Germline V gene data show CDR1 as KGHDR and CDR2 as SFDVKD. The CDR3 nucleotides read TGTGCCACCAGTGATCCCGTGACAGGGGATCGCACCGGGGAGCTGTTTTTT. It yields the protein CATSDPVTGDRTGELFF.

This clonotype was seen at least ten times. The chain employs TRBV12-3 or TRBV12-4 and TRBJ1-2; tentative D call: TRBD1 (5 bases). The CDR3 extends over 15 amino acids. Trimming took 3 bases from V and 4 from J, leaving 15 bases between them. CDR3 DNA sequence: TGTGCCAGCAGTTTCCGACAGTCCTCCGGCTATGGCTACACCTTC. It translates to CASSFRQSSGYGYTF.

The chain links TRBV14 to TRBJ1-4, with D possibly being TRBD1 (5 bases). This CDR3 contains 15 residues. Looked up from germline, CDR1 is SGHDN and CDR2 is FVKESK. V lost 4 bases to trimming and J lost 7 bases, with 16 bases between them. The CDR3 spells CASSPGGREVEKLFF. CDR3 sequence (DNA): TGTGCCAGCAGCCCCGGCGGCAGGGAGGTTGAAAAACTGTTTTTT.

The J gene is TRBJ2-7, the V gene TRBV5-5; tentatively, D is TRBD2 (6 bases). The germline V gene has CDR1 SGHKS and CDR2 YYEKEE (reference sequence). The CDR3 extends over 14 amino acids. V lost 6 bases, J lost 4 bases, and 17 bases lay in between. The CDR3 DNA reads as TGTGCCAGCAACGAGAGGCGGGGCCCGTACGAGCAGTACTTC. Its protein is CASNERRGPYEQYF.

This clonotype was detected only a few times. The rearrangement links TRBV4-2 to TRBJ1-2, with TRBD1 matching 8 bases. The CDR3 loop spans 16 amino acids. Unmatched junction bases numbered 13, after V lost 6 bases and J lost 4 bases. Germline values: CDR1 LGHNA, CDR2 YNFKEQ. The CDR3 coding sequence is TGTGCCAGCAGTAAGGACCGGGACAGGCAGACCTATGGCTACACCTTC. It encodes CASSKDRDRQTYGYTF.

This chain joins TRBV6-1 and TRBJ2-1; D remains ambiguous. CDR3 length: 13 residues. The V and J ends lost 6 bases and 5 bases respectively, with 11 bases between them. Germline V gene sequence: CDR1 MNHNS, CDR2 SASEGT. The CDR3 protein is CASSITDNNEQFF. The DNA for the CDR3 is TGTGCCAGCAGCATAACGGATAACAATGAGCAGTTCTTC.

This clonotype was picked up a small number of times. The chain has TRBV11-2 and TRBJ1-3, with D hard to call. V was shortened by 0 bases and J by 8 bases, with 5 bases between the two germline ends. The CDR3 covers 12 residues. Per the germline V gene, CDR1 is SGHAT and CDR2 is FQNNGV. The CDR3: CASSLDAYTIYF. The CDR3 DNA sequence: TGTGCCAGCAGCTTAGATGCCTACACCATATATTTT.

In its sample, this clonotype was seen a few times. The chain has TRBV24-1 and TRBJ1-5; 12 nucleotides match TRBD1. Germline lookup yields CDR1 KGHDR and CDR2 SFDVKD. After removal of 4 bases from V and 6 bases from J, the junction contained 6 bases not matched to a gene. CDR3 length: 16 residues. The CDR3 protein is CATSERGQGARQPQHF. CDR3 DNA sequence: TGTGCCACCAGTGAGAGGGGACAGGGGGCGCGTCAGCCCCAGCATTTT.

This clonotype was observed a few times. The gene calls are TRBV28 and TRBJ2-1, with 11 bases identical to TRBD2. Germline V lookup: CDR1 MDHEN, CDR2 SYDVKM. The CDR3 consists of 16 residues. V dropped 6 bases and J dropped 3; count of bases not matched to a gene: 7. The CDR3 DNA reads TGTGCCAGCAGCCCTATGACTAGCGGGGACTACAATGAGCAGTTCTTC. This sequence encodes CASSPMTSGDYNEQFF.

This clonotype was observed a handful of times. The chain uses TRBV28 and TRBJ2-1; 12 nucleotides agree with TRBD2. The length of the CDR3 is 15 residues. From germline, CDR1 is MDHEN and CDR2 SYDVKM. The V segment lost 3 bases and the J segment 7 bases; nucleotides outside the gene matches: 4. This CDR3 reads CASSLTSGSMNEQFF. DNA of the CDR3: TGTGCCAGCAGTTTGACTAGCGGGAGTATGAATGAGCAGTTCTTC.

The rearrangement joins TRBV2 to TRBJ2-5, with D perhaps matching TRBD1 (5 bases). V dropped 4 bases and J dropped 3 bases, with 18 bases sitting between them. CDR1 SNHLY and CDR2 FYNNEI come from the germline V gene. This CDR3 is built from 16 residues. CDR3 coding DNA: TGTGCCAGCAGTGCTAGTGGTAGACAGAGCGAAGAGACCCAGTACTTC. It translates to CASSASGRQSEETQYF.

This clonotype was counted a few times. This chain links TRBV10-3 with TRBJ2-1; 14 bases are shared with TRBD2. CDR1 is ENHRY and CDR2 is SYGVKD in the germline V gene. With 8 bases clipped from V and 6 bases from J, the junction kept 6 bases outside the gene matches. CDR3 size: 15 residues. In DNA, the CDR3 is TGTGCCATCGCCCAGACTAGCGGGAGGGCCAATGAGCAGTTCTTC. This sequence encodes CAIAQTSGRANEQFF.

This clonotype was counted many times. The rearrangement uses TRBV20-1 and TRBJ1-4; D is unresolved. CDR1 and CDR2 (germline): DFQATT, SNEGSKA (reference sequence). CDR3 length: 13 residues. Trimming removed 4 bases at V and 6 bases at J, with 12 bases between. CDR3 nucleotide sequence: TGCAGTGCTAATCGCGGGTTTGATGAAAAACTGTTTTTT. Translated, it gives CSANRGFDEKLFF.

This clonotype was detected a few times. The chain employs TRBV20-1 and TRBJ2-7, with D unclear. V was shortened by 3 bases and J by 2 bases, with 11 bases between the two germline ends. The CDR3 is 13 residues long. Per germline, CDR1 DFQATT and CDR2 SNEGSKA (reference sequence). CDR3 sequence (DNA): TGCAGTGCTAGTCGGTGGGGTGCCTACGAGCAGTACGTC. Translated, it gives CSASRWGAYEQYV.

This clonotype was recorded a few times. This chain joins TRBV20-1 and TRBJ2-7, with 9 bases that match TRBD2. The V gene's germline CDR1 is DFQATT and CDR2 SNEGSKA (reference sequence). This CDR3 is 17 amino acids long. The V and J ends lost 0 bases and 0 bases, in that order; junction bases with no gene match: 9. The CDR3 DNA reads as TGCAGTGCTAGAGACGACCTTAGCGGGAGAAGCTCCTACGAGCAGTACTTC. This codes for CSARDDLSGRSSYEQYF.

This clonotype was counted a few times. This chain joins TRBV28 and TRBJ1-1; D is unresolved. V shed 7 bases and J shed 0 bases, with 15 bases lying between them. The CDR3 is 15 amino acids. Germline-derived CDR1 and CDR2 are MDHEN and SYDVKM. CDR3 residues: CASIPRSGLNTEAFF. DNA for the CDR3: TGTGCCAGCATTCCAAGGTCCGGTTTGAACACTGAAGCTTTCTTT.

The chain joins TRBV4-2 to TRBJ2-5, with 10 positions matching TRBD2. The CDR3 runs to 17 residues. Germline CDR1 LGHNA, CDR2 YNFKEQ. Trimming at V came to 0 bases and at J to 3 bases, leaving 7 bases not matched to a gene. The CDR3 bases are TGTGCCAGCAGCCAAGACCCCCCTGGACTAGCGGAAGAGACCCAGTACTTC. This sequence encodes CASSQDPPGLAEETQYF.

This clonotype appeared a few times. The chain links TRBV6-1 to TRBJ2-1; D may match TRBD1 or TRBD2 (6 bases each). The V end lost 8 bases, the J end lost 9 bases, and 20 bases lay between the germline ends. Germline CDR1 and CDR2: MNHNS and SASEGT. The CDR3 runs 14 residues. The chain's CDR3 is CASRLTGASGEQFF. Here the CDR3 DNA reads TGTGCCAGCCGACTAACGGGGGCTTCGGGTGAGCAGTTCTTC.

The genes are TRBV28 and TRBJ2-1, with 12 nucleotides matching TRBD2. J was trimmed by 0 bases and V by 4 bases; bases with no gene match: 7. The CDR3 extends over 18 amino acids. Germline lookup yields CDR1 MDHEN and CDR2 SYDVKM. DNA for the CDR3: TGTGCCAGCAGTTATCTAGCGGGAGGGCTTCGCTCCTACAATGAGCAGTTCTTC. Translation gives CASSYLAGGLRSYNEQFF.